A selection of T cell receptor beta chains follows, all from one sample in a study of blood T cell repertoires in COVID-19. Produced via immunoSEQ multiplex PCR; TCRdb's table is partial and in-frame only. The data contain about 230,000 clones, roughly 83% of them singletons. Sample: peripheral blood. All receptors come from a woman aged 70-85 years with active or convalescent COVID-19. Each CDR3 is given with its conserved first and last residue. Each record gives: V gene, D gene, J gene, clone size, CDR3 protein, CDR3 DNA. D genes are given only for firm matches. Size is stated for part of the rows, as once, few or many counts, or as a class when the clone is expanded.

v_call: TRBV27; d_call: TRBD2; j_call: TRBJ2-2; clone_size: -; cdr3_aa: CASTRLALFANTGELFF; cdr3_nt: TGTGCCAGCACCCGACTAGCGCTTTTCGCGAACACCGGGGAGCTGTTTTTT
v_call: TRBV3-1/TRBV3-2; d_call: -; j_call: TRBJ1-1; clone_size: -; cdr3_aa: CASSQGGQAEAFF; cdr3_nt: TGTGCCAGCAGCCAGGGGGGTCAGGCTGAAGCTTTCTTT
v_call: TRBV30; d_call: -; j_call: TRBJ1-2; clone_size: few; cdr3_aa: CAWSVLREYGYTF; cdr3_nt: TGTGCCTGGAGTGTACTACGCGAGTATGGCTACACCTTC
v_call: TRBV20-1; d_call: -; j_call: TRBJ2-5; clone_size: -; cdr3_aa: CSARAKETQYF; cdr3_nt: TGCAGTGCTAGAGCAAAAGAGACCCAGTACTTC
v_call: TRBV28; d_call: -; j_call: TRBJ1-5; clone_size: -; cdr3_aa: CASRRQPGQPQHF; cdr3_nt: TGTGCCAGCAGACGCCAGCCGGGTCAGCCCCAGCATTTT
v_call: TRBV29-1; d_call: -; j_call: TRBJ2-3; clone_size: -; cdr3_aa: CSYQSSSTDTQYF; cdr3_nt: TGCAGCTACCAGTCATCTAGCACAGATACGCAGTATTTT
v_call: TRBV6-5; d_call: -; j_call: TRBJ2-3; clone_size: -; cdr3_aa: CASSRWTASTDTQYF; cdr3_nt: TGTGCCAGCAGTCGCTGGACAGCTAGCACAGATACGCAGTATTTT
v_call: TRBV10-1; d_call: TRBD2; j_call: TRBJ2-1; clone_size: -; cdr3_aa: CASSDAVAGAYNEQFF; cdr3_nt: TGCGCCAGCAGTGACGCCGTAGCGGGAGCCTACAATGAGCAGTTCTTC
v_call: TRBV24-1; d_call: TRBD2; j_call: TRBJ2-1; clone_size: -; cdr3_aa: CATSDSGTSVNNEQFF; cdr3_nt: TGTGCCACCAGTGACTCCGGGACTAGCGTCAACAATGAGCAGTTCTTC
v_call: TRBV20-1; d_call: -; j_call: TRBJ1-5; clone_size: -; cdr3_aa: CSASSHLNQPQHF; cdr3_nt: TGCAGTGCTAGTAGCCATCTAAATCAGCCCCAGCATTTT
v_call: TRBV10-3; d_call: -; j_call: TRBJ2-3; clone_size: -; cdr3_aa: CAISAHTSSDTQYF; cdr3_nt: TGTGCCATCAGTGCCCACACTAGCTCAGATACGCAGTATTTT
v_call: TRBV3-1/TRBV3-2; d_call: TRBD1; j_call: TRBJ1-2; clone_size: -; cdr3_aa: CASSQAGTGGYGYTF; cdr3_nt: TGTGCCAGCAGCCAAGCCGGGACAGGGGGGTATGGCTACACCTTC
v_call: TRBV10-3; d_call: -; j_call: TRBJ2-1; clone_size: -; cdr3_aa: CAITLDGNYKEQFF; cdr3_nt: TGTGCCATCACCCTGGACGGGAACTACAAAGAGCAGTTCTTC
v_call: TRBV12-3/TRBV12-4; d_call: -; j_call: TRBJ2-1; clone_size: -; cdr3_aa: CASSPPSSGEQFF; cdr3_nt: TGTGCCAGCAGTCCACCCTCGTCGGGGGAGCAGTTCTTC
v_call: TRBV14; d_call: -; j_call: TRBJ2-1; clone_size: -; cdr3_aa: CASSSYNEQFF; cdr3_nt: TGTGCCAGCAGCTCATACAATGAGCAGTTCTTC
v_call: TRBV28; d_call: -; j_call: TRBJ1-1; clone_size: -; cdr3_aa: CASSHGGGPRNTEAFF; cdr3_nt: TGTGCCAGCAGCCACGGGGGGGGACCTCGGAACACTGAAGCTTTCTTT
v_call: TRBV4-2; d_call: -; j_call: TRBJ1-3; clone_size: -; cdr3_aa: CASSQGLSLESGNTIYF; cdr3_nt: TGTGCCAGCAGCCAAGGACTTAGTCTAGAGTCTGGAAACACCATATATTTT